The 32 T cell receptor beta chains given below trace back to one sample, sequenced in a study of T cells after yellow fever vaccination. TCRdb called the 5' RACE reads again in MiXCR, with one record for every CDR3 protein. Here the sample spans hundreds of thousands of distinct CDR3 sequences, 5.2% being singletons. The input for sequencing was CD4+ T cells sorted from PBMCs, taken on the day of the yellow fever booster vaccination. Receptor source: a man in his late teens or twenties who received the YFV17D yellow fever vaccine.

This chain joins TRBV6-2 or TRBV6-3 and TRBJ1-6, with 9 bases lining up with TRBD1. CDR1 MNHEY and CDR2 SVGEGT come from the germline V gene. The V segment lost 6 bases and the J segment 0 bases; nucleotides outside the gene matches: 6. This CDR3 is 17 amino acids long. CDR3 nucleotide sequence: TGTGCCAGCAGACCAGACAGGGGGAGCTCCTATAATTCACCCCTCCACTTT. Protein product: CASRPDRGSSYNSPLHF.

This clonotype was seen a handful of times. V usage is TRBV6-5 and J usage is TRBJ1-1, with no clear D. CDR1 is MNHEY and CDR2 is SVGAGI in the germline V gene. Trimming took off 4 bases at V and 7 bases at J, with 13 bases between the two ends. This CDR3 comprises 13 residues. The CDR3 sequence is CASSLYERDEAFF. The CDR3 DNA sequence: TGTGCCAGCAGTTTGTATGAACGGGATGAAGCTTTCTTT.

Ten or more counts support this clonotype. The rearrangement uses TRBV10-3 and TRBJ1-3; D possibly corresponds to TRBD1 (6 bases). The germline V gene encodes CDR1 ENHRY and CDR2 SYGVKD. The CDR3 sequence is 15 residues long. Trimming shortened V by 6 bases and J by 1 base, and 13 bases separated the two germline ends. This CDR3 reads CAIRLGGRSGNTIYF. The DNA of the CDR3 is TGTGCCATCAGACTCGGGGGGCGGTCTGGAAACACCATATATTTT.

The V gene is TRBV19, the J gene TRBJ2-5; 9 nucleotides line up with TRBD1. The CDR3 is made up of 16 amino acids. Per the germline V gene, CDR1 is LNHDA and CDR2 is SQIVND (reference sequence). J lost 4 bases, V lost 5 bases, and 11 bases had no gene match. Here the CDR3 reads CASSPRDRVLRETQYF. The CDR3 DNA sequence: TGTGCCAGTAGTCCCCGGGACAGGGTTTTAAGAGAGACCCAGTACTTC.

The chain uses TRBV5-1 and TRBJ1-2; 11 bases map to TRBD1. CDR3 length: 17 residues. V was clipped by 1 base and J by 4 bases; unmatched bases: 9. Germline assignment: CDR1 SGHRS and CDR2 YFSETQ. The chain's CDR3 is CASSLFGQGADGYGYTF. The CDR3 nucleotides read TGCGCCAGCAGCTTGTTTGGACAGGGGGCGGATGGCTATGGCTACACCTTC. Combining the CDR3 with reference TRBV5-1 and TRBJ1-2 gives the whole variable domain KAGVTQTPRYLIKTRGQQVTLSCSPISGHRSVSWYQQTPGQGLQFLFEYFSETQRNKGNFPGRFSGRQFSNSRSEMNVSTLELGDSALYLCASSLFGQGADGYGYTFGSGTRLTVV.

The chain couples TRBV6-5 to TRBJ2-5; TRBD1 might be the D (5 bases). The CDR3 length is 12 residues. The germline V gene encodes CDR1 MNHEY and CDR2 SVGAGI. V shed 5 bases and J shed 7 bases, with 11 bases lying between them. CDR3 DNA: TGTGCCAGCAGTAAGGGGCGTGGGACCCAGTACTTC. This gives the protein CASSKGRGTQYF.

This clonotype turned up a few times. CDR3 loop: CASSSISDTQYF. The CDR3 nucleotides are TGTGCCAGCAGCTCAATCTCGGATACGCAGTATTTT. The J gene is TRBJ2-3, the V gene TRBV7-9; D unresolved. From germline, CDR1 is SEHNR and CDR2 FQNEAQ (reference sequence). Trimming removed 4 bases at V and 6 bases at J, with 8 bases between. This CDR3 is built from 12 residues.

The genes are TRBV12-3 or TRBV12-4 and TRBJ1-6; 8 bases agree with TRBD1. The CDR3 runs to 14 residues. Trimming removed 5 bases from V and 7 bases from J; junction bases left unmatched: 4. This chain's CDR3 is CASSDRGVNSPLHF. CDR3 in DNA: TGTGCCAGCAGTGACAGGGGCGTCAATTCACCCCTCCACTTT.

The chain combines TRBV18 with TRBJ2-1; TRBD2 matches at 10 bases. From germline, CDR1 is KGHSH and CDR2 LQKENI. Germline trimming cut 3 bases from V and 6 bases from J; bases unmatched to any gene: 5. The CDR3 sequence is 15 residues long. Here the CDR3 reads CASSPSSGGANEQFF. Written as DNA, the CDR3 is TGTGCCAGCTCACCGTCCAGCGGGGGGGCCAATGAGCAGTTCTTC.

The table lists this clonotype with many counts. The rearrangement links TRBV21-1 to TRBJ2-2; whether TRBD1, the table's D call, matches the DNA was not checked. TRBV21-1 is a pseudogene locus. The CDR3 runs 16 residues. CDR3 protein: CASSTRDRGATGELFF. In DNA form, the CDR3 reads TGTGCCAGCAGCACCAGGGACAGGGGGGCCACCGGGGAGCTGTTTTTT.

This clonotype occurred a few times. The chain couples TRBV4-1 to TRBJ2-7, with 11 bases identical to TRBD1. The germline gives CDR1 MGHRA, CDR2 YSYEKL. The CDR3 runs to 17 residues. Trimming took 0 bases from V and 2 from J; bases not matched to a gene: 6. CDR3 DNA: TGCGCCAGCAGCCAAGATAGGGGGACAGGGGGACCCTACGAGCAGTACTTC. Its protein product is CASSQDRGTGGPYEQYF.

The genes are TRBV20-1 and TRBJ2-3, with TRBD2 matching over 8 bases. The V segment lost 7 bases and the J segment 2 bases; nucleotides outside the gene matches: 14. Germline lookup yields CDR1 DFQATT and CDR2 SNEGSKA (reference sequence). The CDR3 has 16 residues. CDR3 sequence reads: CSVWKAGGAPTDTQYF. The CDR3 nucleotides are TGCAGTGTTTGGAAGGCGGGGGGAGCCCCCACAGATACGCAGTATTTT.

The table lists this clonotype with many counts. CDR3 nucleotides: TGCAGTGCCCAAAATTGGGGGGAACGCACAGATACGCAGTATTTT. Its protein product is CSAQNWGERTDTQYF. The J gene is TRBJ2-3, the V gene TRBV20-1; D is possibly TRBD2 (6 bases). This CDR3 has 15 residues. Germline CDR1 and CDR2: DFQATT and SNEGSKA (reference sequence). With 6 bases removed from V and 1 base from J, the gap between germline ends came to 17 bases.

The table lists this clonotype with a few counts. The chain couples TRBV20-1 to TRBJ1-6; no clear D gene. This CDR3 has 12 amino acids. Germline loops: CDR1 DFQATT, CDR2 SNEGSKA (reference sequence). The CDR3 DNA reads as TGCGGGGTTGGGGTGGTAAATTCACCCCTCCACTTT. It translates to CGVGVVNSPLHF.

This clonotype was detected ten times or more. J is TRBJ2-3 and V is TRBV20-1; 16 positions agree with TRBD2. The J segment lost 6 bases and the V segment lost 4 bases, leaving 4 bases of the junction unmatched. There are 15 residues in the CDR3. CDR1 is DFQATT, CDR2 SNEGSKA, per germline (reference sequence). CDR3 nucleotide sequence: TGCAGTGCTACGGGACTAGCGGGGGGGCGCGATACGCAGTATTTT. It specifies CSATGLAGGRDTQYF.

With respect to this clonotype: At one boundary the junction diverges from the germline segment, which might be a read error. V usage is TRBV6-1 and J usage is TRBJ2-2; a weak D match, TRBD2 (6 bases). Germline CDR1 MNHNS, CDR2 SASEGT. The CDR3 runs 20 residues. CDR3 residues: CASSHSRAGESGRRFGALFF. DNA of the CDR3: TGTGCCAGCAGCCATTCGAGAGCAGGAGAGTCGGGGAGGCGGTTCGGGGCGCTGTTTTTT.

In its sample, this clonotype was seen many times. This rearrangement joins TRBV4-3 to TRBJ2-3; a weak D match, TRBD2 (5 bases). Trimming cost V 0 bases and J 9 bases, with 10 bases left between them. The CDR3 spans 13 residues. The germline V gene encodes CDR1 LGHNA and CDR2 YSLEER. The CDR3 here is CASSQEYSVTQYF. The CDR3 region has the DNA TGCGCCAGCAGCCAAGAGTATAGCGTAACGCAGTATTTT.

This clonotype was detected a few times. CDR3 region: CASSRGLLPGEYF. CDR3 in DNA: TGTGCCAGCAGCCGGGGCCTCCTCCCAGGGGAGTATTTT. J is TRBJ2-3 and V is TRBV7-2, with a tentative D call TRBD1 (6 bases). Germline CDR1 is SGHTA and CDR2 is FQGNSA. V gave up 5 bases and J gave up 13 bases, with 19 bases separating them. This CDR3 spans 13 amino acids.

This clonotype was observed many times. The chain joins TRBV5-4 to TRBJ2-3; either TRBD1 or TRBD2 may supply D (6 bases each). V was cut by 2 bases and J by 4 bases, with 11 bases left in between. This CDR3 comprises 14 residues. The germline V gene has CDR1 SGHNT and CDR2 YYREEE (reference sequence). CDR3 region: CASSFRGGPDTQYF. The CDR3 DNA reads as TGTGCCAGCAGCTTCAGGGGAGGACCAGATACGCAGTATTTT. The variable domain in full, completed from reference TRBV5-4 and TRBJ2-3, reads ETGVTQSPTHLIKTRGQQVTLRCSSQSGHNTVSWYQQALGQGPQFIFQYYREEENGRGNFPPRFSGLQFPNYSSELNVNALELDDSALYLCASSFRGGPDTQYFGPGTRLTVL.

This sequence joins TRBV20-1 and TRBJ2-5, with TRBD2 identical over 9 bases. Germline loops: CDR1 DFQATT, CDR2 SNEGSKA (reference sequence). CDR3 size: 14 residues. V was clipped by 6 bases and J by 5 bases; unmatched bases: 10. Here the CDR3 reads CSAKSGGPGETQYF. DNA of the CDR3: TGCAGTGCGAAGAGCGGGGGGCCAGGGGAGACCCAGTACTTC.

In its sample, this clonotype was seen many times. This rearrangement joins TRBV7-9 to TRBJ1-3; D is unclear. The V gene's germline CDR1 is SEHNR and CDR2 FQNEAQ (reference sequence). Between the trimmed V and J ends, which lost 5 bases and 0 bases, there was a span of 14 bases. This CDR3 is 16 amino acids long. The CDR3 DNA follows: TGTGCCAGCAGCGCCGCGGAGGCCTTCTCTGGAAACACCATATATTTT. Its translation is CASSAAEAFSGNTIYF.

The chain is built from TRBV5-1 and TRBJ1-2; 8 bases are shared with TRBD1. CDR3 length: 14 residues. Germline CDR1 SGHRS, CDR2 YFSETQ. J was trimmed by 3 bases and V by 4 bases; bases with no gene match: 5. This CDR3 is CASSPDRVDYGYTF. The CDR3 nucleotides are TGCGCCAGCAGCCCGGACAGGGTCGACTATGGCTACACCTTC. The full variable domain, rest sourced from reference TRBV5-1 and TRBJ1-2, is KAGVTQTPRYLIKTRGQQVTLSCSPISGHRSVSWYQQTPGQGLQFLFEYFSETQRNKGNFPGRFSGRQFSNSRSEMNVSTLELGDSALYLCASSPDRVDYGYTFGSGTRLTVV.

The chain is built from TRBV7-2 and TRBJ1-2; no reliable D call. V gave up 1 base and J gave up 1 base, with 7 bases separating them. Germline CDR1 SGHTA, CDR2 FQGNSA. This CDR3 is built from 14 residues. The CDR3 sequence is CASSLGAFNYGYTF. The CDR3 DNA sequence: TGTGCCAGCAGCTTAGGGGCTTTTAACTATGGCTACACCTTC.

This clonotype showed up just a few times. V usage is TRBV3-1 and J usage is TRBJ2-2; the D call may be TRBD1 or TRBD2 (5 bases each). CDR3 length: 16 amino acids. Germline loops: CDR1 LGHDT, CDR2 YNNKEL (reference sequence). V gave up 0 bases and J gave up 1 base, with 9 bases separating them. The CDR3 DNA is TGTGCCAGCAGCCAAGAGGGGGAACGGAACACCGGGGAGCTGTTTTTT. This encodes CASSQEGERNTGELFF.

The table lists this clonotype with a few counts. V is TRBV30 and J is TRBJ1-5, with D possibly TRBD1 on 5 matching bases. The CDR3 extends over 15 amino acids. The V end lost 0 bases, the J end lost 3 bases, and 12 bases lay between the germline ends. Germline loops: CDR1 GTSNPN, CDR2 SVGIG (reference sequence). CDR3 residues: CAWSVLGRDNQPQHF. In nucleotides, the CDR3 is TGTGCCTGGAGTGTACTGGGCAGGGACAATCAGCCCCAGCATTTT.

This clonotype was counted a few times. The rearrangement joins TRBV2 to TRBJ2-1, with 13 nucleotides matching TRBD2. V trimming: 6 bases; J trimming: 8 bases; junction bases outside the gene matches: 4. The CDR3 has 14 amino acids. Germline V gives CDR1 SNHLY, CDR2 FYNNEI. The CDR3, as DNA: TGTGCCAGCAGGCGGACTAGCGGGGGATATGAGCAGTTCTTC. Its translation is CASRRTSGGYEQFF.

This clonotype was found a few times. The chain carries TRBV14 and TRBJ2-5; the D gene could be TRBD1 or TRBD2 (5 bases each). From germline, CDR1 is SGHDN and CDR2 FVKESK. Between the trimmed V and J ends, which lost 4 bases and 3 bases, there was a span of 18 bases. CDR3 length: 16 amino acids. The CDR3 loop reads CASSLITGTPKETQYF. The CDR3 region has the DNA TGTGCCAGCAGCCTAATTACCGGGACCCCGAAAGAGACCCAGTACTTC.

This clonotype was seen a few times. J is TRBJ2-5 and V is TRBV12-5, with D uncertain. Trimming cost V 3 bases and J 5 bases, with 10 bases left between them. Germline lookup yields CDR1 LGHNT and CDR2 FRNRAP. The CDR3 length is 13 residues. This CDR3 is CASGFGLEETQYF. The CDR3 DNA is TGTGCTAGTGGTTTCGGCCTCGAGGAGACCCAGTACTTC.

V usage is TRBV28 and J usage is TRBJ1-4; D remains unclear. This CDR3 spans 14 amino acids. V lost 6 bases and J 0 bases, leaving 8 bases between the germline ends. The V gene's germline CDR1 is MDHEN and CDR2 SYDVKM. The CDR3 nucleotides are TGTGCCAGCAGCTCGCCGGCAACTAATGAAAAACTGTTTTTT. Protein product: CASSSPATNEKLFF.

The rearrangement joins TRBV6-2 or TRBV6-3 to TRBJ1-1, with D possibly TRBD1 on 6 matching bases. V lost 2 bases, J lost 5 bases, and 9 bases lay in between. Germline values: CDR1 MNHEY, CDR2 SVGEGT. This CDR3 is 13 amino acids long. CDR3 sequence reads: CASSYQGKTEAFF. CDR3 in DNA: TGTGCCAGCAGTTACCAGGGGAAAACTGAAGCTTTCTTT.

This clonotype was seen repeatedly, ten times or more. In DNA form, the CDR3 reads TGTGCCAGCAGCTTAGGAGGGAAGGCCTACGAGCAGTACGTC. It specifies CASSLGGKAYEQYV. This chain uses TRBV7-2 with TRBJ2-7; tentatively, D is TRBD2 (5 bases). This CDR3 contains 14 residues. V lost 1 base to trimming and J lost 2 bases, with 9 bases between them. Germline CDR1 SGHTA, CDR2 FQGNSA.

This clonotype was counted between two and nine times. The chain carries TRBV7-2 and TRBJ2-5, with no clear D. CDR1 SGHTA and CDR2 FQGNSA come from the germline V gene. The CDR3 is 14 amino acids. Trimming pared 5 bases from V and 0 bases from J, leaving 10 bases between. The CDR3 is CASSADIYQETQYF. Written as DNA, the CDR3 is TGTGCCAGCAGCGCCGATATATACCAAGAGACCCAGTACTTC.